This TCR beta chain was retrieved from a study of cytomegalovirus exposure and HLA in healthy donors. General study results and limits: Reportedly, a later analysis found an Asian-associated ancestry cluster had fewer N-insertions than the roughly 700-donor mean. Sequencing depth roughly uniform across donors was assumed in presence/absence analyses. It was shown in a later analysis that HLA-associated TCR beta chains were more clonally expanded than other, equally common chains.

Both 60 Vbeta primers and 13 Jbeta primers went into the PCR. Libraries were prepared by immunoSEQ multiplex PCR; TCRdb keeps only in-frame clonotypes and omits some of them. The table lists under 150,000 clones, around 79% of them singletons, with less than 3% in the top ten. Points on this clone: Its target is unknown.

Trimming took 0 bases from V and 13 from J, leaving 24 bases between them. Germline CDR1 is KGHSH and CDR2 is LQKENI. The CDR3 contains 16 residues. This sequence was found in a male donor in good health and CMV-seronegative. J is TRBJ1-1 and V is TRBV18; possibly TRBD1 for D (5 bases). Sequencing was performed on PBMCs. The CDR3 region is CASSPPSTGLPSDDFF. The CDR3 nucleotides are TGTGCCAGCTCACCACCCTCGACGGGACTCCCTAGCGATGATTTCTTT. Combining the CDR3 with reference TRBV18 and TRBJ1-1 gives the whole variable domain NAGVMQNPRHLVRRRGQEARLRCSPMKGHSHVYWYRQLPEEGLKFMVYLQKENIIDESGMPKERFSAEFPKEGPSILRIQQVVRGDSAAYFCASSPPSTGLPSDDFFGQGTRLTVV.